One TCR beta chain is described in this entry. MiXCR, applied by TCRdb to the 5' RACE reads, yields one record per CDR3 protein. The table lists about 230,000 distinct CDR3 sequences, over 6.5% of them singletons. This CDR3 spans 12 amino acids. The V end was cut by 6 bases, the J end by 3 bases, with 9 bases between. Germline CDR1 reads MNHEY; CDR2 reads SVGEGT. This sample is part of a study of T cells after yellow fever vaccination. This clonotype was sampled from a man aged 30 to 45 who received the YFV17D yellow fever vaccine. V gene TRBV6-2 or TRBV6-3 combines with J gene TRBJ2-7; D is unclear. Source: CD4+ T cells sorted from PBMCs, taken on the day of the yellow fever booster vaccination. CDR3 sequence: CASSPTVYEQYF. CDR3 bases: TGTGCCAGCAGCCCAACAGTCTACGAGCAGTACTTC.